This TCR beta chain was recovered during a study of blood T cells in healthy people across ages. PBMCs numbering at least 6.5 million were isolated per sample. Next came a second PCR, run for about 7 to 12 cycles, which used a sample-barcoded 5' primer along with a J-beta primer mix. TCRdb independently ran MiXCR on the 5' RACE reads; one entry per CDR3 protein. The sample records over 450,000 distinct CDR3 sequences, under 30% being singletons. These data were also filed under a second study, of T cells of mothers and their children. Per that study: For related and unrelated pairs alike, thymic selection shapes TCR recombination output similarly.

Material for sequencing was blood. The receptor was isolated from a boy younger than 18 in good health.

The CDR3 region has the DNA TGTGCCAGCAGCCCGACTAGAACGGGTATAGAGACCCAGTACTTC. Its protein product is CASSPTRTGIETQYF. The chain combines TRBV7-2 with TRBJ2-5; D possibly corresponds to TRBD2 (6 bases). The CDR3 is 15 amino acids. Germline CDR1 is SGHTA and CDR2 is FQGNSA. With 5 bases removed from V and 4 bases from J, the gap between germline ends came to 17 bases.